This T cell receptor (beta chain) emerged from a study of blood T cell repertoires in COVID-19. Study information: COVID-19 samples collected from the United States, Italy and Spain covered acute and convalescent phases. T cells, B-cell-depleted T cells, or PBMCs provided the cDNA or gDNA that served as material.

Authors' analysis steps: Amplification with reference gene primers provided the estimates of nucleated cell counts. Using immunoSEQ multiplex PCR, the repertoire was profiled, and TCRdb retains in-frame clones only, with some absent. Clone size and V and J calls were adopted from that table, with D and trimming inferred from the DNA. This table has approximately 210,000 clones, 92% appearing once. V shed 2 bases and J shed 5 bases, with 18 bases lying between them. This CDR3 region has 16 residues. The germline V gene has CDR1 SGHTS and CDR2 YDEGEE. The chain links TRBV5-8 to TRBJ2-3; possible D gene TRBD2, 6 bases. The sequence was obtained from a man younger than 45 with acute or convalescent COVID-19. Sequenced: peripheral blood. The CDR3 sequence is CASSFWVGQGGDTQYF. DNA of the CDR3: TGTGCCAGCAGCTTTTGGGTCGGTCAGGGAGGAGATACGCAGTATTTT.